The 8 T cell receptor beta chains reported below all come from one sample, sequenced in a study of regulatory T cells in long-lasting Graves disease. With iRepertoire HTBI primers and Arm-PCR of CDR3 regions, TCR beta libraries were built. TCRdb reprocessed the multiplex PCR reads with MiXCR, giving one entry per CDR3 protein. The sample yields fewer than 450,000 distinct CDR3 sequences, 23% seen once. Sample time point: persistent/refractory GD, antithyroid drugs over 5 years with positive TRAb. Scientists built the TCR library using RNA that was extracted from PBMCs. Sequencing was performed on peripheral blood mononuclear cells (PBMCs), taken when the disease was refractory, from a patient treated with antithyroid drugs. These receptor sequences come from a female donor with Graves disease.

This clonotype was observed a single time. The chain links TRBV2 to TRBJ2-1; 9 positions agree with TRBD1. J lost 8 bases, V lost 1 base, and 6 bases had no gene match. CDR1 and CDR2 (germline): SNHLY, FYNNEI. The CDR3 is 15 amino acids. CDR3: CASSEVKGQGYEQFF. CDR3 bases: TGTGCCAGCAGTGAAGTAAAGGGACAGGGTTATGAGCAGTTCTTC.

This clonotype has more than one count but fewer than ten. This chain joins TRBV30 and TRBJ2-5; D gene uncertain. Trimming stripped 2 bases from V and 5 bases from J, with 9 bases between. Germline CDR1 GTSNPN, CDR2 SVGIG (reference sequence). There are 12 residues in the CDR3. The CDR3 DNA reads as TGTGCCTGGAGTAAGAACCGGGAGACCCAGTACTTC. Protein sequence: CAWSKNRETQYF.

This clonotype came up a few times. J is TRBJ2-1 and V is TRBV20-1; 9 bases are shared with TRBD2. TRBJ2-5 explains the end of the DNA better; the J call may be wrong. This CDR3 has 13 residues. From germline, CDR1 is DFQATT and CDR2 SNEGSKA (reference sequence). CDR3: CSASPGLAETQYF. The CDR3 bases are TGCAGTGCTAGCCCCGGACTAGCGGAGACCCAGTACTTC.

This chain connects TRBV20-1 to TRBJ1-1, with D perhaps matching TRBD1 (6 bases). Trimming stripped 5 bases from V and 7 bases from J, with 14 bases between. The CDR3 is 12 residues long. The germline gives CDR1 DFQATT, CDR2 SNEGSKA (reference sequence). CDR3 residues: CSASPGTYEAFF. The CDR3 DNA is TGCAGTGCTTCTCCAGGGACATATGAAGCTTTCTTT.

At least ten counts were recorded for this clonotype. The chain has TRBV29-1 and TRBJ1-1; possible D gene TRBD1, 6 bases. This CDR3 has 13 residues. V shed 3 bases and J shed 0 bases, with 8 bases lying between them. Germline loops: CDR1 SQVTM, CDR2 ANQGSEA. The CDR3 DNA is TGCAGCGTTGAGCAGGGGCTGAACACTGAAGCTTTCTTT. Translation gives CSVEQGLNTEAFF.

This clonotype was seen a handful of times. The chain couples TRBV19 to TRBJ1-4; D remains ambiguous. Germline CDR1 and CDR2: LNHDA and SQIVND (reference sequence). V dropped 4 bases and J dropped 4 bases, with 16 bases sitting between them. CDR3 length: 16 residues. CDR3 in DNA: TGTGCCAGTAGTACCTATTTGGGAAGGTATAATGAAAAACTGTTTTTT. Protein sequence: CASSTYLGRYNEKLFF.

Of note for this clonotype: A much bigger clone sits one base away, suggesting this may be a read error. The V and J genes are TRBV10-3 and TRBJ1-4; D gene unclear. Germline assignment: CDR1 ENHRY and CDR2 SYGVKD. This CDR3 contains 13 residues. This CDR3 is CAVSVWQNEKLFF. The CDR3 region has the DNA TGTGCCGTCAGTGTGTGGCAGAATGAAAAACTGTTTTTT.

Worth noting for this clonotype: This may arise from a read error, as a much more abundant clone is one base away. This chain links TRBV7-9 with TRBJ2-7; D remains ambiguous. Per germline, CDR1 SEHNR and CDR2 FQNEAQ (reference sequence). The CDR3 runs to 15 residues. V was pared by 0 bases and J by 2 bases, with 11 bases between. As DNA, the CDR3 is TGTGCCAGCAGCTTAGCAGGGATTGCCGCCTACGAGCAGTACTTC. Translated: CASSLAGIAAYEQYF.